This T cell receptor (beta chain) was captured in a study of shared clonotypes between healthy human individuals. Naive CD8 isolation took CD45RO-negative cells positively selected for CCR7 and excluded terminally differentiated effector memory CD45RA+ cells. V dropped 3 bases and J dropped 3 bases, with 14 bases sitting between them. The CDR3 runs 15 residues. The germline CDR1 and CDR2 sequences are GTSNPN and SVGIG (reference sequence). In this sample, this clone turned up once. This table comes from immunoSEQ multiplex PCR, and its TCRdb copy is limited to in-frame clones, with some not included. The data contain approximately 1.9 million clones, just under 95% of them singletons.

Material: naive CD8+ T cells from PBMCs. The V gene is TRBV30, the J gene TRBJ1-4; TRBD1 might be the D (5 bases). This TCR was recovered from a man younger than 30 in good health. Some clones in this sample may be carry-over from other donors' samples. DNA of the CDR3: TGTGCCTGGAGCCCTCCAGGGTGGGCTAATGAAAAACTGTTTTTT. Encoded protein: CAWSPPGWANEKLFF.